The clone carrying this T cell receptor beta chain occurred once. What it binds is unknown. This record belongs to a study of beta chain features in type 1 diabetes. Sequencing targeted expressed TCRB transcripts, as all isolated RNA had been reverse transcribed. About 3.7 million reads, on average, came from each naive, central memory and regulatory T cell sample. The data were produced by immunoSEQ multiplex PCR, yet TCRdb's version contains in-frame clones alone and is incomplete. The sample includes 150,000 to 190,000 clones, less than 9.5% of them seen just once. Germline CDR1 and CDR2: SGHDT and YYEEEE. V lost 4 bases, J lost 8 bases, and 12 bases stayed unmatched. CDR3 length: 15 residues. Study-level findings and limits: Shortening of TCRB CDR3s, moderate but significant, appeared in all four CD4+ subsets of Type 1 diabetes patients. cDNA sequencing could over-represent cells with high TCR expression.

The sequenced material came from central memory CD4+ T cells from blood. V and J are TRBV5-6 and TRBJ2-4; 7 nucleotides match TRBD1. This TCR derives from a man aged 18 to 35 in good health. DNA for the CDR3: TGTGCCAGCAGCCATTGTCAACGTACAGGGGACATTCAGTACTTC. Translation gives CASSHCQRTGDIQYF.